This entry lists 14 T cell receptor beta chains sequenced from one sample in a study of T cell changes during pregnancy in multiple sclerosis. Clones were read by immunoSEQ multiplex PCR, and TCRdb kept only the in-frame ones, dropping some. The table records approximately 88,000 clones, 80% to 95% of them present only once. Sequenced here: peripheral blood, sampled in the first trimester of pregnancy. All receptors derive from a female donor with multiple sclerosis, enrolled in a pregnancy study.

The chain uses TRBV9 and TRBJ1-1, with D maybe TRBD1 (5 bases). V was pared by 4 bases and J by 0 bases, with 10 bases between. The CDR3 extends over 14 amino acids. Germline V gene data show CDR1 as SGDLS and CDR2 as YYNGEE. CDR3 protein: CASSFDSMNTEAFF. CDR3 bases: TGTGCCAGCAGCTTCGACAGCATGAACACTGAAGCTTTCTTT.

The rearrangement joins TRBV27 to TRBJ1-2, with 7 bases identical to TRBD1. The germline V gene encodes CDR1 MNHEY and CDR2 SMNVEV (reference sequence). Germline trimming cut 2 bases from V and 4 bases from J; bases unmatched to any gene: 10. CDR3 size: 16 residues. The CDR3, as DNA: TGTGCCAGCAGTTTAGACAGGGACTTTTCCGCCTATGGCTACACCTTC. It codes for CASSLDRDFSAYGYTF.

This rearrangement joins TRBV9 to TRBJ2-1; 8 nucleotides align to TRBD1. This CDR3 spans 16 amino acids. Germline V gene data show CDR1 as SGDLS and CDR2 as YYNGEE. Losses at the gene ends were 4 bases for V and 6 bases for J; bases not matched to a gene: 12. CDR3 sequence: CASSLGAQGVLNEQFF. The CDR3 DNA is TGTGCCAGCAGCCTGGGGGCACAGGGGGTTCTCAATGAGCAGTTCTTC.

This chain links TRBV5-6 with TRBJ1-2, with 10 bases aligning to TRBD1. With 4 bases clipped from V and 4 bases from J, the junction kept 7 bases outside the gene matches. This CDR3 region has 15 residues. Looked up from germline, CDR1 is SGHDT and CDR2 is YYEEEE. The CDR3 DNA is TGTGCCAGCAGCCCCGGGACAGGGGTCGGCTATGGCTACACCTTC. The encoded protein is CASSPGTGVGYGYTF.

This chain joins TRBV4-1 and TRBJ1-1; 9 nucleotides match TRBD1. CDR3 length: 14 amino acids. Germline assignment: CDR1 MGHRA and CDR2 YSYEKL. Trimming at V came to 1 base and at J to 4 bases, leaving 1 base not matched to a gene. CDR3 DNA: TGCGCCAGCAGCCAAGGGACAGGGGTCACTGAAGCTTTCTTT. Protein: CASSQGTGVTEAFF.

This clone has just one count. V gene TRBV11-2 combines with J gene TRBJ1-1, with 9 bases lining up with TRBD1. V dropped 5 bases and J dropped 5; count of bases not matched to a gene: 9. The CDR3 spans 15 residues. Germline CDR1 reads SGHAT; CDR2 reads FQNNGV. The CDR3: CASSPLGTGRTEAFF. CDR3 nucleotides: TGTGCCAGCAGCCCCCTCGGGACAGGGAGGACTGAAGCTTTCTTT.

The gene calls are TRBV5-1 and TRBJ1-2; D possibly corresponds to TRBD1 (6 bases). V lost 0 bases and J lost 2, with 14 bases in between. From germline, CDR1 is SGHRS and CDR2 YFSETQ. The CDR3 has 16 amino acids. The chain's CDR3 is CASSLGTLGANYGYTF. The CDR3 nucleotides read TGCGCCAGCAGCTTGGGGACCTTGGGGGCGAACTATGGCTACACCTTC.

The chain recombines TRBV9 with TRBJ1-4; TRBD1 aligns across 7 bases. Losses at the gene ends were 3 bases for V and 7 bases for J; bases not matched to a gene: 3. The germline V gene encodes CDR1 SGDLS and CDR2 YYNGEE. The CDR3 runs to 13 residues. The chain's CDR3 is CASSAGGGEKLFF. The CDR3, as DNA: TGTGCCAGCAGCGCAGGGGGAGGTGAAAAACTGTTTTTT.

The chain uses TRBV6-6 and TRBJ1-2, with D perhaps matching TRBD1 (6 bases). Trimming stripped 4 bases from V and 1 base from J, with 10 bases between. Germline loops: CDR1 MNHNY, CDR2 SVGAGI (reference sequence). The CDR3 has 14 amino acids. CDR3 protein: CASSWPGHNYGYTF. CDR3 nucleotide sequence: TGTGCCAGCAGTTGGCCGGGACATAACTATGGCTACACCTTC.

This chain joins TRBV5-1 and TRBJ2-7; 8 nucleotides align to TRBD1. Germline trimming cut 4 bases from V and 2 bases from J; bases unmatched to any gene: 8. The CDR3 is 15 amino acids. Germline CDR1 is SGHRS and CDR2 is YFSETQ. For the CDR3, the DNA is TGCGCCAGCAGCCCCCGACAGGGGAATGCCTACGAGCAGTACTTC. It specifies CASSPRQGNAYEQYF.

The chain joins TRBV27 to TRBJ2-7, with 8 bases identical to TRBD1. With V trimmed by 5 bases and J by 5 bases, 8 bases remained unmatched. The CDR3 runs 14 residues. The germline gives CDR1 MNHEY, CDR2 SMNVEV (reference sequence). The CDR3 sequence is CASSVGQGGHEQYF. CDR3 nucleotide sequence: TGTGCCAGCAGTGTCGGACAGGGTGGTCACGAGCAGTACTTC.

The chain recombines TRBV7-8 with TRBJ1-3; TRBD1 might be the D (5 bases). The CDR3 consists of 15 residues. V shed 2 bases and J shed 0 bases, with 8 bases lying between them. Germline V gene sequence: CDR1 SGHVS, CDR2 FQNEAQ. The DNA for the CDR3 is TGTGCCAGCAGCTTAAGGGGCCCCTCTGGAAACACCATATATTTT. This translates into CASSLRGPSGNTIYF.

The chain combines TRBV2 with TRBJ2-7; 7 nucleotides align to TRBD2. The CDR3 is made up of 13 amino acids. Germline V gene sequence: CDR1 SNHLY, CDR2 FYNNEI. V trimming: 8 bases; J trimming: 2 bases; junction bases outside the gene matches: 6. CDR3 in DNA: TGTGCCAGCGGGGGGGATAACCCCTACGAGCAGTACTTC. This gives the protein CASGGDNPYEQYF.

This CDR3 reads CASSLTSGQGLEGYTF. Written as DNA, the CDR3 is TGTGCCAGCAGCTTAACGTCGGGACAGGGGTTAGAGGGCTACACCTTC. The V call is TRBV7-3, the J call TRBJ1-2; 10 positions match TRBD1. With V trimmed by 0 bases and J by 8 bases, 9 bases remained unmatched. The germline V gene encodes CDR1 SGHTA and CDR2 FQGTGA. This CDR3 region has 16 residues.